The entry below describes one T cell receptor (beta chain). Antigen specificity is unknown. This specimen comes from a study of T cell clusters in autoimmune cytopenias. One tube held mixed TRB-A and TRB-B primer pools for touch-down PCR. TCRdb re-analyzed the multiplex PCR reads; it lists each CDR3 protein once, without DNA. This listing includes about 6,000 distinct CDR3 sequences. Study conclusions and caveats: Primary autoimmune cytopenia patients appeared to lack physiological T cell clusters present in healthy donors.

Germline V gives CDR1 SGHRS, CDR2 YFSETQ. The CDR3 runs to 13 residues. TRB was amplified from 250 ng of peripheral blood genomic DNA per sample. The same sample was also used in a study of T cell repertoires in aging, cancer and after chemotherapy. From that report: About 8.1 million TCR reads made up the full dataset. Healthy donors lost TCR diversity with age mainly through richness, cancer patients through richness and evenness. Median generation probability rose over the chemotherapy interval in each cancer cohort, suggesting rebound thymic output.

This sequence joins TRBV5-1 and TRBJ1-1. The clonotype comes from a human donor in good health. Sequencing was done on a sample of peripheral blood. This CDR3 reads CASSTKSGYEAFF.